This T cell receptor beta chain comes out of a study of shared clonotypes between healthy human individuals. The table came from immunoSEQ multiplex PCR; TCRdb's copy has only in-frame clones and leaves some out. The data hold 1,100,000 or so clones, with approximately 80% observed a single time. Specimen: memory CD4+ T cells from PBMCs. The sample's subset: CD45RA-negative fraction. This clonotype originated in a young man in good health. Some clones in this sample may be carry-over from other donors' samples.

The CDR3 DNA reads TGTGCCAGCAGCCCAGTAGCGGGAGTCGTCTACAATGAGCAGTTCTTC. It yields the protein CASSPVAGVVYNEQFF. The gene calls are TRBV11-2 and TRBJ2-1, with 9 bases that match TRBD2. Trimming cost V 5 bases and J 3 bases; bases outside gene matches: 8. Germline V gives CDR1 SGHAT, CDR2 FQNNGV. CDR3 length: 16 amino acids.